Below are 23 T cell receptor beta chains sequenced from a single sample in a study of neoadjuvant anti-PD-1 for oral cavity cancer. Libraries were prepared by immunoSEQ multiplex PCR; TCRdb keeps only in-frame clonotypes and omits some of them. The sample comprises 6,000 to 7,000 clones, 45% to 50% of which are singletons, and roughly 30% rests with the top ten. Here the sequenced sample was tumor tissue, taken before nivolumab (anti-PD-1) treatment. These receptors were taken from a person between 35 and 79 years old with oral cavity squamous cell carcinoma.

This clone has more than one count but fewer than ten. V usage is TRBV7-2 and J usage is TRBJ2-3; 7 bases map to TRBD2. The trim removed 5 bases at V and 6 bases at J, leaving 2 bases unmatched. The germline gives CDR1 SGHTA, CDR2 FQGNSA. The CDR3 contains 12 residues. The CDR3 nucleotides are TGTGCCAGCAGCCCGCGGGGGGATACGCAGTATTTT. As protein: CASSPRGDTQYF.

This clone is labeled as large. The J gene is TRBJ2-3, the V gene TRBV2, with D unclear. The germline V gene encodes CDR1 SNHLY and CDR2 FYNNEI. Trimming pared 1 base from V and 5 bases from J, leaving 7 bases between. This CDR3 comprises 13 residues. CDR3 bases: TGTGCCAGCAGTGAAGAAGCTGGAGATACGCAGTATTTT. This gives the protein CASSEEAGDTQYF.

The rearrangement uses TRBV15 and TRBJ1-2; possibly TRBD1 for D (5 bases). Germline V gene lookup returns CDR1 LNHNV and CDR2 YYDKDF (reference sequence). There are 15 residues in the CDR3. Trimming pared 5 bases from V and 2 bases from J, leaving 15 bases between. CDR3 nucleotides: TGTGCCACCAGCGTGGCATCGGGACCGAACTATGGCTACACCTTC. It codes for CATSVASGPNYGYTF.

This chain joins TRBV29-1 and TRBJ2-7; TRBD2 agrees at 8 bases. CDR1 is SQVTM and CDR2 is ANQGSEA in the germline V gene. The CDR3 runs to 13 residues. V lost 4 bases, J lost 6 bases, and 8 bases stayed unmatched. CDR3 sequence (DNA): TGCAGCGTTGGCAATAGCGGGGTCGGCGAGCAGTACTTC. The encoded protein is CSVGNSGVGEQYF.

This chain joins TRBV12-5 and TRBJ1-4; 7 bases are shared with TRBD1. CDR1 and CDR2 from the germline V gene are LGHNT and FRNRAP. With 3 bases clipped from V and 0 bases from J, the junction kept 1 base outside the gene matches. The CDR3 spans 15 residues. This CDR3 is CASGFTGATNEKLFF. CDR3 sequence (DNA): TGTGCTAGTGGTTTTACAGGGGCAACTAATGAAAAACTGTTTTTT.

The chain recombines TRBV9 with TRBJ1-5; D not resolved. This CDR3 has 15 amino acids. Germline CDR1 and CDR2: SGDLS and YYNGEE. Trimming removed 4 bases at V and 4 bases at J, with 15 bases between. The CDR3 nucleotides are TGTGCCAGCAGCAAAGGTACCTTGTCGAATCAGCCCCAGCATTTT. Amino acid sequence: CASSKGTLSNQPQHF. The whole variable domain, remainder taken from reference TRBV9 and TRBJ1-5, is DSGVTQTPKHLITATGQRVTLRCSPRSGDLSVYWYQQSLDQGLQFLIQYYNGEERAKGNILERFSAQQFPDLHSELNLSSLELGDSALYFCASSKGTLSNQPQHFGDGTRLSIL.

The chain couples TRBV5-4 to TRBJ1-2; possibly TRBD1 for D (6 bases). Germline V gene lookup returns CDR1 SGHNT and CDR2 YYREEE (reference sequence). CDR3 length: 14 residues. V was trimmed by 6 bases and J by 3 bases, leaving 15 bases between them. The CDR3 loop reads CASILMGADYGYTF. The CDR3 DNA reads as TGTGCCAGCATCCTGATGGGGGCCGACTATGGCTACACCTTC. Looking up the rest from reference TRBV5-4 and TRBJ1-2 gives the full variable domain: ETGVTQSPTHLIKTRGQQVTLRCSSQSGHNTVSWYQQALGQGPQFIFQYYREEENGRGNFPPRFSGLQFPNYSSELNVNALELDDSALYLCASILMGADYGYTFGSGTRLTVV.

V is TRBV18 and J is TRBJ1-4, with TRBD1 identical over 10 bases. Germline-derived CDR1 and CDR2 are KGHSH and LQKENI. The ends lost 3 bases at V and 8 bases at J; junction bases unmatched: 6. CDR3 length: 15 residues. CDR3 bases: TGTGCCAGCTCACCGTCCGGGACAGGGGACGAAAAACTGTTTTTT. The encoded protein is CASSPSGTGDEKLFF.

This clone appeared a few times. At the DNA level, this CDR3 is encoded by other sequences in the same sample as well. This chain joins TRBV5-1 and TRBJ2-2; D is possibly TRBD1 (5 bases). Germline V gene lookup returns CDR1 SGHRS and CDR2 YFSETQ. The CDR3 loop spans 13 amino acids. Deletions cut 2 bases from V and 3 bases from J, with 5 bases between. DNA of the CDR3: TGCGCCAGCAGCTTCAGGGACACCGGGGAGCTGTTTTTT. Translating it yields CASSFRDTGELFF.

The chain links TRBV19 to TRBJ2-3, with a tentative D call TRBD1 (5 bases). The CDR3 consists of 14 residues. Germline CDR1 LNHDA, CDR2 SQIVND (reference sequence). The DNA for the CDR3 is TGTGCTAGCCAGACGGACATGAGCACAGATACGCAGTATTTT. It is translated as CASQTDMSTDTQYF. The full variable domain, in which reference TRBV19 and TRBJ2-3 provide the parts outside the CDR3, is DGGITQSPKYLFRKEGQNVTLSCEQNLNHDAMYWYRQDPGQGLRLIYYSQIVNDFQKGDIAEGYSVSREKKESFPLTVTSAQKNPTAFYLCASQTDMSTDTQYFGPGTRLTVL.

The V call is TRBV27, the J call TRBJ2-7; D is unclear. V gave up 5 bases and J gave up 2 bases, with 10 bases separating them. Germline CDR1 is MNHEY and CDR2 is SMNVEV (reference sequence). This CDR3 is built from 13 residues. CDR3 amino acids: CASSLRGTYEQYF. The CDR3 DNA sequence: TGTGCCAGCAGTCTCCGCGGTACCTACGAGCAGTACTTC.

The J gene is TRBJ1-5, the V gene TRBV18; no clear D. Germline CDR1 is KGHSH and CDR2 is LQKENI. With 6 bases removed from V and 6 bases from J, the gap between germline ends came to 9 bases. This CDR3 has 12 residues. The CDR3 sequence is CASSPGSQPQHF. DNA for the CDR3: TGTGCCAGCTCCCCAGGTAGTCAGCCCCAGCATTTT.

This clone is labeled medium-sized. This chain links TRBV6-5 with TRBJ1-1; possibly TRBD1 for D (6 bases). There are 15 residues in the CDR3. V lost 7 bases, J lost 0 bases, and 15 bases lay in between. Germline CDR1 and CDR2: MNHEY and SVGAGI. CDR3 DNA sequence: TGTGCCAGCAATCAGGGAGGGGGTATGAACACTGAAGCTTTCTTT. It translates to CASNQGGGMNTEAFF.

J is TRBJ1-4 and V is TRBV9, with 11 bases that match TRBD1. The germline V gene has CDR1 SGDLS and CDR2 YYNGEE. The V segment lost 4 bases and the J segment 0 bases; nucleotides outside the gene matches: 8. The CDR3 extends over 18 amino acids. CDR3 in DNA: TGTGCCAGCAGCCCGCTGGACAGGGGGCTTGCAACTAATGAAAAACTGTTTTTT. Translating it yields CASSPLDRGLATNEKLFF.

The V call is TRBV7-7, the J call TRBJ2-3; 11 nucleotides agree with TRBD2. The V gene end was trimmed by 6 bases and the J gene end by 0 bases; junction bases not matched to a gene: 5. The CDR3 extends over 16 amino acids. Per germline, CDR1 SSHAT and CDR2 FNYEAQ (reference sequence). The DNA for the CDR3 is TGTGCCAGCAGTCTGGGACTAGCGGCTAGCACAGATACGCAGTATTTT. Its translation: CASSLGLAASTDTQYF.

The V call is TRBV28, the J call TRBJ2-3, with D possibly being TRBD2 (5 bases). The CDR3 has 14 residues. Germline assignment: CDR1 MDHEN and CDR2 SYDVKM. Trimming took 2 bases from V and 2 from J, leaving 8 bases between them. CDR3 protein: CASSLSGDTDTQYF. The DNA of the CDR3 is TGTGCCAGCAGTTTAAGCGGTGACACAGATACGCAGTATTTT.

The J gene is TRBJ1-2, the V gene TRBV30; D is perhaps TRBD1 (6 bases). Trimming stripped 2 bases from V and 3 bases from J, with 16 bases between. Germline V gives CDR1 GTSNPN, CDR2 SVGIG (reference sequence). The CDR3 contains 15 residues. DNA for the CDR3: TGTGCCTGGAGTATACAGGGTTTTGGAGACTATGGCTACACCTTC. Its protein product is CAWSIQGFGDYGYTF.

J is TRBJ2-6 and V is TRBV6-1; D not resolved. The CDR3 covers 14 residues. The germline CDR1 and CDR2 sequences are MNHNS and SASEGT. The V end was cut by 8 bases, the J end by 4 bases, with 12 bases between. The CDR3 spells CASGEQAGANVLTF. The CDR3 DNA follows: TGTGCCAGCGGAGAGCAAGCGGGGGCCAACGTCCTGACTTTC.

The genes are TRBV5-1 and TRBJ2-1; 9 bases are a match to TRBD1. This CDR3 spans 15 amino acids. CDR1 and CDR2 (germline): SGHRS, YFSETQ. Germline trimming cut 0 bases from V and 9 bases from J; bases unmatched to any gene: 7. Here the CDR3 DNA reads TGCGCCAGCAGCTTGGCGGTACAGGGGGCCGGTGAGCAGTTCTTC. Amino acid sequence: CASSLAVQGAGEQFF.

This clone showed up just once. The chain carries TRBV21-1 and TRBJ2-7; the DNA was not used to check the table's D call, TRBD2. TRBV21-1 is an annotated pseudogene. The CDR3 contains 12 residues. CDR3 in DNA: TGTGCCAGCTTGCTAGGTTCAGCCGAGCAGTACTTC. Its protein is CASLLGSAEQYF.

The gene calls are TRBV27 and TRBJ2-7; a weak D match, TRBD2 (5 bases). V shed 4 bases and J shed 3 bases, with 13 bases lying between them. The germline CDR1 and CDR2 sequences are MNHEY and SMNVEV (reference sequence). This CDR3 has 14 residues. The chain's CDR3 is CASSSLGRGYEQYF. The CDR3 coding sequence is TGTGCCAGCAGTTCCTTAGGACGGGGCTACGAGCAGTACTTC.

The chain has TRBV19 and TRBJ1-5; D remains ambiguous. The CDR3 is 14 amino acids. Germline V CDR1 and CDR2: LNHDA, SQIVND (reference sequence). V gave up 6 bases and J gave up 2 bases, with 11 bases separating them. The CDR3 reads CASSDAWGNQPQHF. CDR3 nucleotide sequence: TGTGCCAGTAGCGACGCGTGGGGCAATCAGCCCCAGCATTTT.

A few counts support this clone. The chain joins TRBV27 to TRBJ1-5; D is undetermined. CDR1 and CDR2 (germline): MNHEY, SMNVEV (reference sequence). V lost 6 bases, J lost 0 bases, and 12 bases lay in between. There are 15 residues in the CDR3. The CDR3 coding sequence is TGTGCCAGCAGGGTTTCTGTGTTTAGCAATCAGCCCCAGCATTTT. Protein sequence: CASRVSVFSNQPQHF.